This T cell receptor (beta chain) was retrieved from a study of T cell changes during pregnancy in multiple sclerosis. The CDR3 is made up of 18 amino acids. Trimming took off 0 bases at V and 0 bases at J, with 18 bases between the two ends. The V gene's germline CDR1 is GTSNPN and CDR2 SVGIG (reference sequence). Sequencing was performed with immunoSEQ multiplex PCR; in TCRdb, only in-frame clones are kept and a portion is missing. This sample has tens of thousands of clones; approximately 94% occur once, and the top ten carry about 3%. This TCR was recovered from a female donor with multiple sclerosis, enrolled in a pregnancy study. The chain links TRBV30 to TRBJ2-1, with D perhaps TRBD2 (6 bases). The starting material was CD8+ T cells from peripheral blood mononuclear cells, obtained in the third trimester of pregnancy. CDR3 nucleotides: TGTGCCTGGAGTGTACGGTGGGCTGGGGGGAGCTCCTACAATGAGCAGTTCTTC. Its protein is CAWSVRWAGGSSYNEQFF.